This T cell receptor (beta chain) was identified in a study of regulatory T cells in long-lasting Graves disease. Investigators prepared the TCR beta libraries by applying iRepertoire HTBI primers and Arm-PCR of CDR3 regions. A single record per CDR3 protein comes from TCRdb applying MiXCR to the multiplex PCR reads. The table has approximately 470,000 distinct CDR3 sequences, 15% to 20% seen once; the top ten hold 10% to 15%. This clonotype was seen a handful of times. Its antigen remains unknown. Time point meaning: newly diagnosed GD, antithyroid drugs for less than 3 months. RNA from PBMCs was the source of the TCR library. The study, taken as a whole, reports: Persistent cases of Graves' showed reduced TCR diversity relative to newly diagnosed patients.

The germline V gene has CDR1 SQVTM and CDR2 ANQGSEA. The CDR3 length is 13 residues. V was cut by 0 bases and J by 1 base, with 7 bases left in between. The sample also formed part of further work on T cells in Graves' hyperthyroidism and ophthalmopathy. That paper notes: Blood also carried most thyroid clonotypes expanded above 0.001.

The clonotype originates from a man aged 35 to 55 with Graves disease. This material consisted of peripheral blood mononuclear cells (PBMCs), taken at new diagnosis, from a patient treated with antithyroid drugs. The chain links TRBV29-1 to TRBJ2-7; D is ambiguous. CDR3 in DNA: TGCAGCGTTGAAGACGGCAGATCCTACGAGCAGTACTTC. It encodes CSVEDGRSYEQYF.